This entry features one TCR beta chain sequence. The antigen is not known. Extracted total RNA amounted to at least 6 micrograms for each sample. This CDR3 contains 17 residues. The germline CDR1 and CDR2 sequences are LGHNA and YNFKEQ. With 0 bases removed from V and 3 bases from J, the gap between germline ends came to 14 bases. Primers used in a second PCR of about 6 to 12 cycles were a sample-barcoded 5' primer and a J-beta primer mix. TCRdb called the 5' RACE reads again in MiXCR, with one record for every CDR3 protein. The sample consists of hundreds of thousands of distinct CDR3 sequences, more than 25% of them appearing once. The entry originates in a study of blood T cells in healthy people across ages. At the level of the study: Capture by template switching was about one barcoded beta molecule per two T cells.

Overall study findings and caveats: The long-lived group displayed more naive CD4+ cells, plus higher diversity, than the aged donors did.

Another study also made use of these data, one on T cells of mothers and their children. In that study: For unrelated pairs as for related ones, thymic selection shapes TCR recombination output similarly.

This sequence was found in a boy younger than 18 in good health. Sample: blood. This chain connects TRBV4-2 to TRBJ1-4, with a weak D call TRBD1 (5 bases). CDR3 region: CASSQEGYRLANEKLFF. Written as DNA, the CDR3 is TGTGCCAGCAGCCAAGAAGGGTACAGGTTAGCTAATGAAAAACTGTTTTTT.